The rows below give T cell receptor beta chains drawn from one sample of a study of cytomegalovirus exposure and HLA in healthy donors. Sequencing was performed with immunoSEQ multiplex PCR; in TCRdb, only in-frame clones are kept and a portion is missing. The sample lists tens of thousands of clones; roughly 72% were seen once. The sample was PBMCs. Receptors originate from a woman between 45 and 65 years old in good health and CMV-seropositive. The CDR3 runs from the conserved cysteine through the conserved F or W. The D gene is left open where the match is weak. The size entry is marked missing in some rows and otherwise reads once, few, many or a size class.

D gene	V gene	clone size	J gene	CDR3 protein	CDR3 DNA
-	TRBV6-1	-	TRBJ1-1	CASRSGWGTEAFF	TGTGCCAGCAGGTCAGGGTGGGGCACTGAAGCTTTCTTT
-	TRBV6-1	-	TRBJ1-4	CASSPWPTAGEKLFF	TGTGCCAGCAGTCCCTGGCCGACAGCCGGTGAAAAACTGTTTTTT
-	TRBV11-3	-	TRBJ1-1	CASSLTTNTEAFF	TGTGCCAGCAGCTTAACAACGAACACTGAAGCTTTCTTT
-	TRBV25-1	-	TRBJ2-1	CASSKLLSSYNEQFF	TGTGCCAGCAGTAAACTTCTGAGCTCCTACAATGAGCAGTTCTTC
-	TRBV29-1	-	TRBJ2-7	CSVGRTVFAEQYF	TGCAGCGTTGGGCGGACAGTGTTTGCCGAGCAGTACTTC
-	TRBV6-5	once	TRBJ1-5	CASSYLGDRQPQHF	TGTGCCAGCAGTTACTTGGGTGACAGGCAGCCCCAGCATTTT
TRBD1	TRBV11-2	-	TRBJ1-1	CASSPDRGTEAFF	TGTGCCAGCAGCCCGGACAGGGGCACTGAAGCTTTCTTT
TRBD1	TRBV5-6	-	TRBJ2-7	CASSRQGSYEQYF	TGTGCCAGCAGTCGACAGGGCTCCTACGAGCAGTACTTC
TRBD2	TRBV4-2	-	TRBJ2-3	CASSLPTSGKLGTDTQYF	TGTGCCAGCAGCCTTCCGACTAGCGGGAAGCTCGGCACAGATACGCAGTATTTT
-	TRBV5-6	-	TRBJ1-4	CASSHPSGTTLSELFF	TGTGCCAGCAGCCACCCTTCCGGGACAACCTTGTCGGAACTGTTTTTT
-	TRBV5-5	-	TRBJ2-7	CASSPGIGGQYF	TGTGCCAGCAGCCCAGGGATCGGCGGGCAGTACTTC
-	TRBV29-1	-	TRBJ1-1	CSVEKGDPEAFF	TGCAGCGTTGAGAAGGGGGATCCTGAAGCTTTCTTT
TRBD2	TRBV5-4	-	TRBJ2-7	CASSPGLAAVEQYF	TGTGCCAGCAGCCCGGGACTAGCGGCCGTCGAGCAGTACTTC
TRBD2	TRBV5-8	-	TRBJ2-1	CASGTGGVSYNEQFF	TGTGCCAGCGGAACGGGAGGGGTATCCTACAATGAGCAGTTCTTC
-	TRBV30	few	TRBJ2-5	CAWSRANQETQYF	TGTGCCTGGTCCAGGGCCAACCAAGAGACCCAGTACTTC
-	TRBV7-2	-	TRBJ1-1	CASSIQTGNTEAFF	TGTGCCAGCAGCATCCAGACAGGGAACACTGAAGCTTTCTTT
TRBD1	TRBV5-6	-	TRBJ1-4	CASSLEQGPSLRKLFF	TGTGCCAGCAGCTTAGAACAGGGGCCCTCCCTTCGGAAACTGTTTTTT
-	TRBV19	-	TRBJ1-1	CASSPPTVNTEAFF	TGTGCCAGTAGTCCTCCGACAGTGAACACTGAAGCTTTCTTT
-	TRBV2	once	TRBJ2-5	CASSTLGETQYF	TGTGCCAGCAGTACTCTTGGAGAGACCCAGTACTTC
-	TRBV19	-	TRBJ1-2	CASSIASGHLYGYTF	TGTGCCAGTAGTATAGCGTCGGGACACCTCTATGGCTACACCTTC
-	TRBV15	-	TRBJ2-7	CATSRVNEQYF	TGTGCCACCAGCAGAGTAAACGAGCAGTACTTC
-	TRBV10-1	-	TRBJ1-1	CASSESGGSGTEAFF	TGCGCCAGCAGTGAGTCGGGGGGGTCCGGCACTGAAGCTTTCTTT
TRBD1	TRBV10-3	-	TRBJ1-2	CAISEGLPGQGDYGYTF	TGTGCCATCAGTGAGGGACTCCCGGGACAGGGGGACTATGGCTACACCTTC
-	TRBV6-1	-	TRBJ1-2	CASRAVRVGYTF	TGTGCCAGCAGAGCCGTTCGGGTGGGCTACACCTTC
-	TRBV21-1	-	TRBJ2-5	CASSKGGYCSGSGTQYF	TGTGCCAGCAGCAAAGGGGGGTATTGCAGCGGGAGCGGGACCCAGTACTTC
-	TRBV6-1	-	TRBJ1-5	CASAGVFDQPQHF	TGTGCCAGCGCAGGCGTTTTCGATCAGCCCCAGCATTTT
-	TRBV10-2	-	TRBJ2-2	CASNENRNTGELFF	TGCGCCAGCAACGAAAACAGGAACACCGGGGAGCTGTTTTTT
TRBD2	TRBV4-2	-	TRBJ2-3	CASSQYSGRDAITQYF	TGTGCCAGCAGCCAATACAGCGGGAGGGACGCGATCACGCAGTATTTT
-	TRBV7-9	-	TRBJ1-1	CASSPGRFMNTEAFF	TGTGCCAGCAGCCCGGGTCGGTTTATGAACACTGAAGCTTTCTTT
-	TRBV29-1	-	TRBJ1-2	CSGTRGGGYTF	TGCAGCGGTACTCGGGGAGGGGGCTACACCTTC
-	TRBV4-2	-	TRBJ1-2	CASSQRSGVGDGYTF	TGTGCCAGCAGCCAAAGATCAGGGGTAGGGGATGGCTACACCTTC
-	TRBV2	-	TRBJ1-1	CASKADRWNTEAFF	TGTGCCAGCAAGGCGGACAGATGGAACACTGAAGCTTTCTTT
-	TRBV11-2	-	TRBJ1-5	CASSLMGAGQPQHF	TGTGCCAGCAGCTTAATGGGGGCCGGACAGCCCCAGCATTTT
TRBD2	TRBV18	-	TRBJ2-1	CASSSGSAYNEQFF	TGTGCCAGCTCTAGCGGGAGCGCCTACAATGAGCAGTTCTTC
-	TRBV6-5	-	TRBJ2-1	CASPQGLDPNEQFF	TGTGCCAGCCCCCAGGGGTTAGACCCCAATGAGCAGTTCTTC
TRBD1	TRBV7-9	few	TRBJ1-2	CASSIGQDGYTF	TGTGCCAGCAGCATCGGACAGGATGGCTACACCTTC
TRBD1	TRBV5-6	-	TRBJ1-2	CASSSPGTGGQKDYGYTF	TGTGCCAGCAGCTCCCCCGGGACAGGGGGCCAAAAAGACTATGGCTACACCTTC
TRBD2	TRBV6-4	-	TRBJ2-1	CASSESSGVNEQFF	TGTGCCAGCAGTGAGTCTAGCGGGGTTAATGAGCAGTTCTTC
-	TRBV4-2	-	TRBJ1-5	CASSQAPDSRNQPQHF	TGTGCCAGCAGCCAAGCCCCCGACAGTAGGAATCAGCCCCAGCATTTT
-	TRBV2	-	TRBJ2-5	CASPGAPQETQYF	TGTGCCAGCCCAGGGGCACCCCAAGAGACCCAGTACTTC
-	TRBV6-6	few	TRBJ1-1	CASNSEEGIRLTEAFF	TGTGCCAGCAACTCGGAGGAGGGGATAAGGTTGACTGAAGCTTTCTTT
-	TRBV6-1	-	TRBJ2-1	CASSTGNAYNEQFF	TGTGCCAGCAGCACAGGGAATGCCTACAATGAGCAGTTCTTC
-	TRBV6-1	once	TRBJ1-5	CASRGGWGTQPQHF	TGTGCCAGCAGGGGGGGTTGGGGTACTCAGCCCCAGCATTTT
-	TRBV9	-	TRBJ1-1	CASSPDGTEAFF	TGTGCCAGCAGCCCTGACGGGACTGAAGCTTTCTTT
TRBD2	TRBV29-1	-	TRBJ2-3	CSASGGDTQYF	TGCAGCGCTAGCGGGGGGGATACGCAGTATTTT
TRBD1	TRBV18	-	TRBJ1-1	CASSPGQPNTEAFF	TGTGCCAGCTCACCGGGACAGCCCAACACTGAAGCTTTCTTT
-	TRBV30	once	TRBJ1-5	CAWRANLGQPQNF	TGTGCCTGGAGAGCTAATTTGGGGCAGCCCCAGAATTTT
-	TRBV9	-	TRBJ2-5	CASSVSPGGLETQYF	TGTGCCAGCAGCGTATCCCCCGGGGGACTGGAGACCCAGTACTTC
-	TRBV28	few	TRBJ1-5	CASSLGGQPQHF	TGTGCCAGCAGTTTAGGCGGTCAGCCCCAGCATTTT
-	TRBV28	-	TRBJ1-1	CASNRVDNLDTEAFF	TGTGCCAGCAATCGTGTTGACAACCTGGACACTGAAGCTTTCTTT
-	TRBV7-9	-	TRBJ1-1	CSSSSGRGAEAFF	TGTTCCAGCAGCAGTGGACGGGGAGCTGAAGCTTTCTTT
-	TRBV27	-	TRBJ1-1	CASSFRMETEAFF	TGTGCCAGCAGTTTTCGTATGGAGACTGAAGCTTTCTTT
TRBD2	TRBV5-1	few	TRBJ2-2	CASRGAGVRTGELFF	TGCGCCAGCCGCGGGGCGGGAGTAAGGACCGGGGAGCTGTTTTTT